This T cell receptor (beta chain) came from a study of shared clonotypes between healthy human individuals. The naive CD8 population came from CD45RO-negative cells selected for CCR7, without terminally differentiated effector memory CD45RA+ cells. The authors split each subset's genomic DNA evenly across several immunoSEQ plates. Clones were read by immunoSEQ multiplex PCR, and TCRdb kept only the in-frame ones, dropping some. The table shows around 2,000,000 clones, with 85% to 95% occurring only once. Germline V gene sequence: CDR1 SEHNR, CDR2 FQNEAQ (reference sequence). This CDR3 spans 14 amino acids. V lost 5 bases and J lost 2, with 13 bases in between.

This rearrangement joins TRBV7-9 to TRBJ2-7, with D perhaps matching TRBD2 (6 bases). The TCR comes from a young man in good health. Some clones in this sample may be carry-over from other donors' samples. The sequenced material came from naive CD8+ T cells from PBMCs. This CDR3 reads CASSQEEGAYEQYF. The CDR3 coding sequence is TGTGCCAGCAGCCAGGAGGAGGGAGCCTACGAGCAGTACTTC.